The 13 T cell receptor beta chains listed next were all sequenced from one sample in a study of T cells in Graves' hyperthyroidism and ophthalmopathy. Amplified TCR beta CDR3 regions derived from RNA transcripts. The HTBI primer set was used in a first-round RT-PCR of the TCR CDR3. TCRdb itself ran the multiplex PCR reads through MiXCR, one entry per CDR3 protein. The sample records around 500,000 distinct CDR3 sequences, 14% being singletons. The sample consisted of blood. All receptors come from a woman in her forties with Graves' hyperthyroidism.

In this sample, this clonotype turned up a few times. The rearrangement links TRBV5-5 to TRBJ1-1; tentatively, D is TRBD1 (5 bases). In germline, CDR1 is SGHKS, CDR2 YYEKEE (reference sequence). The CDR3 is made up of 16 amino acids. V lost 2 bases and J 0 bases, leaving 14 bases between the germline ends. The CDR3 nucleotides read TGTGCCAGCAGCTTTGGTTTTGGGGGTGTGAACACTGAAGCTTTCTTT. Its protein is CASSFGFGGVNTEAFF.

Many counts were recorded for this clonotype. V and J are TRBV28 and TRBJ2-7; no definite D call. This CDR3 contains 15 residues. Trimming took 6 bases from V and 4 from J, leaving 19 bases between them. The germline gives CDR1 MDHEN, CDR2 SYDVKM. CDR3 bases: TGTGCCAGCAGCCTATACCCCGGCCCCCAATACGAGCAGTACTTC. Translated, it gives CASSLYPGPQYEQYF.

Concerning this clonotype itself: A much larger clone is a single base away; this may be a read error. The J gene is TRBJ2-7, the V gene TRBV28; TRBD2 matches at 7 bases. CDR1 and CDR2 (germline): MDHEN, SYDVKM. J was trimmed by 4 bases and V by 2 bases; bases with no gene match: 14. The CDR3 covers 17 residues. CDR3: CASSLPSSGRLGYEQYF. The CDR3 nucleotides are TGTGCCAGCAGTTTACCCTCATCCGGGAGGCTTGGGTACGAGCAGTACTTC.

This clonotype showed up many times. This sequence joins TRBV7-2 and TRBJ1-2, with D possibly matching TRBD1 (5 bases). The CDR3 runs to 13 residues. Trimming left V 4 bases short and J 8 bases short, with 14 bases between. Looked up from germline, CDR1 is SGHTA and CDR2 is FQGNSA. The CDR3 protein is CASSSGAPRGYTF. The CDR3 coding sequence is TGTGCCAGCAGCTCCGGGGCGCCGAGGGGCTACACCTTC. The full variable domain, its missing parts supplied by reference TRBV7-2 and TRBJ1-2, is GAGVSQSPSNKVTEKGKDVELRCDPISGHTALYWYRQSLGQGLEFLIYFQGNSAPDKSGLPSDRFSAERTGGSVSTLTIQRTQQEDSAVYLCASSSGAPRGYTFGSGTRLTVV.

This clonotype was picked up a small number of times. This sequence joins TRBV28 and TRBJ2-3; D may match TRBD1 or TRBD2 (5 bases each). V lost 8 bases, J lost 5 bases, and 8 bases lay in between. Germline CDR1 reads MDHEN; CDR2 reads SYDVKM. This CDR3 has 11 amino acids. For the CDR3, the DNA is TGTGCCAGCCAGAGGGGAGATACGCAGTATTTT. As protein: CASQRGDTQYF.

The V call is TRBV12-3 or TRBV12-4, the J call TRBJ1-4; D call uncertain. V was shortened by 5 bases and J by 0 bases, with 10 bases between the two germline ends. This CDR3 spans 15 amino acids. For the CDR3, the DNA is TGTGCCAGCAGTCCCTTCACAGCAACTAATGAAAAACTGTTTTTT. Amino acids: CASSPFTATNEKLFF.

This clonotype was detected only a few times. The rearrangement uses TRBV9 and TRBJ2-3; 8 nucleotides agree with TRBD2. Germline assignment: CDR1 SGDLS and CDR2 YYNGEE. The CDR3 covers 16 residues. Trimming took 3 bases from V and 1 from J; bases not matched to a gene: 7. CDR3 residues: CASSAALTSGTDTQYF. DNA of the CDR3: TGTGCCAGCAGCGCTGCCTTGACTAGCGGCACAGATACGCAGTATTTT.

This clonotype was counted many times. This chain joins TRBV28 and TRBJ2-1; either TRBD1 or TRBD2 may supply D (5 bases each). Trimming removed 0 bases at V and 1 base at J, with 13 bases between. The germline CDR1 and CDR2 sequences are MDHEN and SYDVKM. The CDR3 is made up of 17 amino acids. The CDR3 region has the DNA TGTGCCAGCAGTTTATGGTCCGGGACGGGGTCCTACAATGAGCAGTTCTTC. This gives the protein CASSLWSGTGSYNEQFF.

In its sample, this clonotype was seen many times. The rearrangement links TRBV6-1 to TRBJ2-7; 9 bases are shared with TRBD1. The V segment lost 7 bases and the J segment 3 bases; nucleotides outside the gene matches: 4. From germline, CDR1 is MNHNS and CDR2 SASEGT. There are 13 residues in the CDR3. As DNA, the CDR3 is TGTGCCAGCACCCCGGGACAGGGCTACGAGCAGTACTTC. This encodes CASTPGQGYEQYF.

The gene calls are TRBV6-1 and TRBJ2-1; D is uncertain. Trimming took 1 base from V and 8 from J, leaving 9 bases between them. The length of the CDR3 is 13 residues. Germline V lookup: CDR1 MNHNS, CDR2 SASEGT. CDR3 sequence: CASSEGRNDEQFF. The CDR3, as DNA: TGTGCCAGCAGTGAAGGGAGAAACGATGAGCAGTTCTTC.

This clonotype was detected ten times or more. V and J are TRBV12-3 or TRBV12-4 and TRBJ2-2; D may match TRBD1 or TRBD2 (5 bases each). The V end was cut by 5 bases, the J end by 6 bases, with 16 bases between. This CDR3 region has 15 residues. CDR3 coding DNA: TGTGCCAGCAGTGTTTCCGGGACCAAGTCCGGGGAGCTGTTTTTT. Its translation is CASSVSGTKSGELFF.

Notes on this clonotype: A much larger clone differs from this one at a single base, so this may be a read error. The chain combines TRBV20-1 with TRBJ2-5; 8 bases map to TRBD2. The length of the CDR3 is 15 residues. The germline V gene has CDR1 DFQATT and CDR2 SNEGSKA (reference sequence). V trimming: 0 bases; J trimming: 3 bases; junction bases outside the gene matches: 6. CDR3 loop: CSARDAGTRKETQYF. The CDR3 DNA follows: TGCAGTGCTAGAGATGCCGGGACTAGGAAAGAGACCCAGTACTTC.

This clonotype was detected only a few times. The chain combines TRBV6-1 with TRBJ2-7; 8 bases map to TRBD2. The V gene end was trimmed by 6 bases and the J gene end by 5 bases; junction bases not matched to a gene: 3. Germline CDR1 and CDR2: MNHNS and SASEGT. The CDR3 totals 12 residues. The CDR3 nucleotides read TGTGCCAGCAGGCCGGGACTAGACGAGCAGTACTTC. This sequence encodes CASRPGLDEQYF.